This section outlines one T cell receptor (beta chain) sequence together with its context. This specimen comes from a study of blood T cell repertoires in COVID-19. Study-level information: Whether acute or convalescent, the COVID-19 samples came from the United States, Italy and Spain.

Per the study methods: Estimation of nucleated cell counts relied on the amplification of reference gene primers. The assay was immunoSEQ multiplex PCR, and TCRdb's table has in-frame clones only and misses some. That table furnishes V, J and clone size, whereas the DNA furnished D and trimming. The sample records about 140,000 clones, over 70% being singletons. J lost 1 base, V lost 5 bases, and 5 bases had no gene match. Germline CDR1 and CDR2: LNHDA and SQIVND (reference sequence). The CDR3 consists of 15 residues. J is TRBJ1-1 and V is TRBV19, with 9 bases that match TRBD1. The sequence came from a man between 45 and 60 years old who had recovered from COVID-19. The sequenced sample was peripheral blood. CDR3 nucleotides: TGTGCCAGTAGTCATACAGGGGGCGCGAACACTGAAGCTTTCTTT. This encodes CASSHTGGANTEAFF.